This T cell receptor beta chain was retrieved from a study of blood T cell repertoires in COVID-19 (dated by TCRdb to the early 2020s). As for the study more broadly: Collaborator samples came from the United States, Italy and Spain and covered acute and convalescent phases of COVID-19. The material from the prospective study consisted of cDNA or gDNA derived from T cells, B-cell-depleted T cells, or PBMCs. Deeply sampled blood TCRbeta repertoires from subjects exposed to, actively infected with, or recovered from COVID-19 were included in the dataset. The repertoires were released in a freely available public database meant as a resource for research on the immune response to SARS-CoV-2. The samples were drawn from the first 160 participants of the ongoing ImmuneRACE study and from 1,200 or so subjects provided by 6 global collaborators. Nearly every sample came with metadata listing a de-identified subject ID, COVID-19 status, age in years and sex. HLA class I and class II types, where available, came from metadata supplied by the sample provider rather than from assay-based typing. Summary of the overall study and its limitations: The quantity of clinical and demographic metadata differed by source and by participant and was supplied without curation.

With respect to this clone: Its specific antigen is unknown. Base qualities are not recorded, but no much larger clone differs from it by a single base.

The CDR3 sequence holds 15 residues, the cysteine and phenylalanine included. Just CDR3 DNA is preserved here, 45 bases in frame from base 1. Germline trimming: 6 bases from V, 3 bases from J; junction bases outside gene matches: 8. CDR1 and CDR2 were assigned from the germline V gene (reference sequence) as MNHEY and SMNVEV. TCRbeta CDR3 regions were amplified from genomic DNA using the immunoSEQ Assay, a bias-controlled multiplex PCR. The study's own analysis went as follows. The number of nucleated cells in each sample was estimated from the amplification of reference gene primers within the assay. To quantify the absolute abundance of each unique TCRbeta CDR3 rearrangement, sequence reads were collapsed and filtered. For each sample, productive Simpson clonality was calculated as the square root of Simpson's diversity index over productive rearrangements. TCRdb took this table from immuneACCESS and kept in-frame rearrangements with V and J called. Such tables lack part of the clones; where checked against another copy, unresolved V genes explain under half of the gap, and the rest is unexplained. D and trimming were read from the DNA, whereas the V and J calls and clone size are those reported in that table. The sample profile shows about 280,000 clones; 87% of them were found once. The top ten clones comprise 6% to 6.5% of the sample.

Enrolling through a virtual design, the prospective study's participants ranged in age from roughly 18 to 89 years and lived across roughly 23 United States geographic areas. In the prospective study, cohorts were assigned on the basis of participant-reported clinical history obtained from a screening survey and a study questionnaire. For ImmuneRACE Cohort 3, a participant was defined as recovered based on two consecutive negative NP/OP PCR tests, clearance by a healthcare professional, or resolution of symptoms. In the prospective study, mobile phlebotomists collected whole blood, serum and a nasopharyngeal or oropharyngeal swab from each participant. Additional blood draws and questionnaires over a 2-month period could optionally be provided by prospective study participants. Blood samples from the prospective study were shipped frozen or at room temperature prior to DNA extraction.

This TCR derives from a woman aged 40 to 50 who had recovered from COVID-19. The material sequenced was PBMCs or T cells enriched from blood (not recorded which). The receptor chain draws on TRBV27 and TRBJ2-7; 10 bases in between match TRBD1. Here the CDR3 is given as CASRTRDRGLYEQYF. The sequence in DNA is TGTGCCAGCAGGACCCGGGACAGGGGCCTCTACGAGCAGTACTTC.